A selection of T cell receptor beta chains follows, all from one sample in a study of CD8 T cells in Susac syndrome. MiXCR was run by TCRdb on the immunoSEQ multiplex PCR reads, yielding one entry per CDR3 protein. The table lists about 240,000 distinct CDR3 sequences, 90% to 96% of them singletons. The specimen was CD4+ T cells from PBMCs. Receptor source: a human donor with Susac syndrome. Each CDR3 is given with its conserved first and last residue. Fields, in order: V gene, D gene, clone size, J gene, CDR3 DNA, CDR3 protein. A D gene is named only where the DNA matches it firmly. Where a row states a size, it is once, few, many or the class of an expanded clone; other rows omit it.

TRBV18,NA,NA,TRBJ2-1,TGTGCCAGCTCACAAGGGTCGGGGAATGAGCAGTTCTTC,CASSQGSGNEQFF
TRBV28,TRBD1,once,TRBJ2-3,TGTGCCAGCAGCCGGGACAGGGGAAGCCTCACAGATACGCAGTATTTT,CASSRDRGSLTDTQYF
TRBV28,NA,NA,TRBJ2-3,TGTGCCGCGGAGCACACAGATACGCAGTATTTT,CAAEHTDTQYF
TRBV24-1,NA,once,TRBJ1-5,TGTGCCACCAGTGACCCGTTTGGACCCCAGCATTTT,CATSDPFGPQHF
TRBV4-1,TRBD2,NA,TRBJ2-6,TGCGCCAGCAGCGCCTCTCGGGGGGGCCTAAACTCTGGGGCCAACGTCCTGACTTTC,CASSASRGGLNSGANVLTF
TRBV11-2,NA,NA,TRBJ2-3,TGTGCCAGCAGCTTAGCTTTCCAGAGGGATACGCAGTATTTT,CASSLAFQRDTQYF
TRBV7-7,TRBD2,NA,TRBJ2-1,TGTGCTAGCAGCCTTCTTGGGACTAGCGGAGCTGAGCAGTTCTTC,CASSLLGTSGAEQFF
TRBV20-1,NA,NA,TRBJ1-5,TGCAGTGCCTCGGCGACGGGTCAGCCCCAGCATTTT,CSASATGQPQHF
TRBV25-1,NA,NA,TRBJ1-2,TGTGCCAGCAGTGAATACGGCACCTACTATGGCTACACCTTC,CASSEYGTYYGYTF
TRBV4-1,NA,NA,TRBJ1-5,TGCGCCAGCAGCCAAGGCGTCCAGGGCAATCAGCCCCAGCATTTT,CASSQGVQGNQPQHF
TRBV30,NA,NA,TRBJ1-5,TGTGCCTGGAGCGCAGGGGTGGGGTACCAGCCCCAGCATTTT,CAWSAGVGYQPQHF
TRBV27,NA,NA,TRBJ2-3,TGTGCCAGCAGCCATAGGATGGCAGATACGCAGTATTTT,CASSHRMADTQYF
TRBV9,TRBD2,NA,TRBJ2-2,TGTGCCAGCAGCGTGACTAGCGGGAGGGCCGCCGGGGAGCTGTTTTTT,CASSVTSGRAAGELFF